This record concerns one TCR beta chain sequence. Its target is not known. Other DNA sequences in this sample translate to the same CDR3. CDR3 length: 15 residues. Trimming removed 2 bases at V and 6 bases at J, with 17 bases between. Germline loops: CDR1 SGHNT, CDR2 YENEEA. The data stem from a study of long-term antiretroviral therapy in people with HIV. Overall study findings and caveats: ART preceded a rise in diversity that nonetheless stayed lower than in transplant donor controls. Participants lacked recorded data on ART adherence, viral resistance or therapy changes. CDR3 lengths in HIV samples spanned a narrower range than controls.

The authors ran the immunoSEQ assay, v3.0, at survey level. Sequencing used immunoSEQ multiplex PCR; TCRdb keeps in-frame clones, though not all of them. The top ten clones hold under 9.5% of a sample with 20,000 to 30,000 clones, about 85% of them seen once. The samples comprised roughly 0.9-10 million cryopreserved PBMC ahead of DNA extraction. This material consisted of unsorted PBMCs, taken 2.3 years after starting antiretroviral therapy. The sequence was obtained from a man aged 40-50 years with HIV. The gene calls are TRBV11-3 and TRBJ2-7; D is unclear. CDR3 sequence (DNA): TGTGCCAGCAGCTTACAGCGAGAGGTCCCGGGCGAGCAGTACTTC. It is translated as CASSLQREVPGEQYF. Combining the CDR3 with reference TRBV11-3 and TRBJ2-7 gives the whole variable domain EAGVVQSPRYKIIEKKQPVAFWCNPISGHNTLYWYLQNLGQGPELLIRYENEEAVDDSQLPKDRFSAERLKGVDSTLKIQPAELGDSAVYLCASSLQREVPGEQYFGPGTRLTVT.